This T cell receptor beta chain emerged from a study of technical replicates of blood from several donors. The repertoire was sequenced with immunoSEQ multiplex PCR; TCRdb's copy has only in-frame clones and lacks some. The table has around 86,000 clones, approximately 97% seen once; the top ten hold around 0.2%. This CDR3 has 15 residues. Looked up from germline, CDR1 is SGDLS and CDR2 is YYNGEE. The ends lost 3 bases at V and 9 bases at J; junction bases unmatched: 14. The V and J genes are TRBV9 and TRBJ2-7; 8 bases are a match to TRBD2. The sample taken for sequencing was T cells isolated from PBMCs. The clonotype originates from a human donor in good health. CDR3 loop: CASSAGGLAGLPQYF. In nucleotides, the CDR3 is TGTGCCAGCAGCGCCGGGGGGCTAGCGGGTTTACCGCAGTACTTC.